One and the same sample provided the 19 T cell receptor beta chains below, sequenced in a study of blood T cell repertoires in COVID-19. Clones were sequenced by immunoSEQ multiplex PCR, and TCRdb holds only the in-frame ones, with some missing. The repertoire holds 100,000 to 150,000 clones, with roughly 84% as singletons. Sequenced sample: peripheral blood. Receptors were obtained from a man between 60 and 75 years old with acute or convalescent COVID-19.

The sample holds a few counts of this clone. This rearrangement joins TRBV27 to TRBJ2-7, with D tentatively TRBD1 (5 bases). Between the trimmed V and J ends, which lost 5 bases and 4 bases, there was a span of 15 bases. CDR1 is MNHEY, CDR2 SMNVEV, per germline (reference sequence). This CDR3 has 14 amino acids. The CDR3 nucleotides are TGTGCCAGCAGTCCGACAGTGCTGGGATACGAGCAGTACTTC. Translated: CASSPTVLGYEQYF.

This clone came up many times. The rearrangement uses TRBV18 and TRBJ2-7, with 11 bases matching TRBD2. There are 15 residues in the CDR3. Unmatched junction bases numbered 6, after V lost 6 bases and J lost 2 bases. Germline CDR1 KGHSH, CDR2 LQKENI. The DNA of the CDR3 is TGTGCCAGCTCCTTAGCGGGAGGGCCCACCTACGAGCAGTACTTC. As protein: CASSLAGGPTYEQYF. Full variable domain (remainder filled in from reference TRBV18 and TRBJ2-7): NAGVMQNPRHLVRRRGQEARLRCSPMKGHSHVYWYRQLPEEGLKFMVYLQKENIIDESGMPKERFSAEFPKEGPSILRIQQVVRGDSAAYFCASSLAGGPTYEQYFGPGTRLTVT.

This chain links TRBV6-5 with TRBJ2-1; TRBD2 matches 12 bases. The V gene's germline CDR1 is MNHEY and CDR2 SVGAGI. The CDR3 has 16 amino acids. V was pared by 1 base and J by 14 bases, with 12 bases of the junction left unmatched. The DNA for the CDR3 is TGTGCCAGCAGTTACTTCGAGGGGGCTAGCGGGAGGGAGAAGTTCTTC. Translating gives CASSYFEGASGREKFF.

The chain uses TRBV2 and TRBJ1-6; D ambiguous. With 3 bases removed from V and 6 bases from J, the gap between germline ends came to 9 bases. CDR1 is SNHLY, CDR2 FYNNEI, per germline. The CDR3 extends over 14 amino acids. The CDR3 DNA sequence: TGTGCCAGCAGTGACAGTGTTCGTAATTCACCCCTCCACTTT. Its translation: CASSDSVRNSPLHF.

V is TRBV2 and J is TRBJ1-2; D may be TRBD1 (5 bases). V was clipped by 8 bases and J by 8 bases, with 24 bases between them. There are 15 residues in the CDR3. Germline V CDR1 and CDR2: SNHLY, FYNNEI. CDR3 bases: TGTGCCAGCGGCGTAAAAACAGGTCCCCCGATGGGCTACACCTTC. Translating it yields CASGVKTGPPMGYTF. The complete variable domain, with remaining parts taken from reference TRBV2 and TRBJ1-2, reads EPEVTQTPSHQVTQMGQEVILRCVPISNHLYFYWYRQILGQKVEFLVSFYNNEISEKSEIFDDQFSVERPDGSNFTLKIRSTKLEDSAMYFCASGVKTGPPMGYTFGSGTRLTVV.

The CDR3 region has the DNA TGCGCCAGCAGCATATCCGGGACAGGGATTTCCTACGAGCAGTACTTC. Protein: CASSISGTGISYEQYF. The chain combines TRBV5-1 with TRBJ2-7; TRBD1 agrees at 9 bases. The CDR3 contains 16 residues. Losses at the gene ends were 4 bases for V and 1 base for J; bases not matched to a gene: 9. CDR1 and CDR2 from the germline V gene are SGHRS and YFSETQ.

This chain connects TRBV5-1 to TRBJ2-2; weak D call: TRBD1 (5 bases). The CDR3 is 14 residues long. The V and J ends lost 0 bases and 3 bases respectively, with 6 bases between them. The V gene's germline CDR1 is SGHRS and CDR2 YFSETQ. CDR3 residues: CASSLAQDTGELFF. For the CDR3, the DNA is TGCGCCAGCAGCTTGGCACAGGACACCGGGGAGCTGTTTTTT.

The chain links TRBV19 to TRBJ1-1; 7 nucleotides agree with TRBD1. V lost 3 bases to trimming and J lost 6 bases; unmatched junction nucleotides: 10. Looked up from germline, CDR1 is LNHDA and CDR2 is SQIVND (reference sequence). This CDR3 is built from 15 residues. CDR3 amino acids: CASSMGDSLQAEAFF. CDR3 sequence (DNA): TGTGCCAGTAGTATGGGGGACAGTCTCCAGGCTGAAGCTTTCTTT.

This sequence joins TRBV12-3 or TRBV12-4 and TRBJ1-1; D perhaps matches TRBD1 (6 bases). CDR3 length equals 13 residues. Trimming took off 1 base at V and 6 bases at J, with 9 bases between the two ends. The CDR3 here is CASSLGGRPEAFF. CDR3 DNA: TGTGCCAGCAGTTTAGGGGGGCGCCCTGAAGCTTTCTTT.

This clone came up once. J is TRBJ1-2 and V is TRBV5-4; 11 bases match TRBD1. Germline values: CDR1 SGHNT, CDR2 YYREEE (reference sequence). Germline trimming cut 2 bases from V and 3 bases from J; bases unmatched to any gene: 6. CDR3 length: 16 residues. The CDR3 is CASSFPGQGGHYGYTF. Here the CDR3 DNA reads TGTGCCAGCAGCTTTCCGGGACAGGGGGGGCACTATGGCTACACCTTC.

The V and J genes are TRBV19 and TRBJ1-4; no firm D call. The length of the CDR3 is 15 residues. The germline V gene encodes CDR1 LNHDA and CDR2 SQIVND (reference sequence). With 3 bases removed from V and 5 bases from J, the gap between germline ends came to 13 bases. CDR3 in DNA: TGTGCCAGTAGTATTATGTATCGGGAAAATGAAAAACTGTTTTTT. Its protein product is CASSIMYRENEKLFF.

This sequence joins TRBV20-1 and TRBJ1-5; no clear D. V was shortened by 5 bases and J by 6 bases, with 8 bases between the two germline ends. This CDR3 spans 11 amino acids. Looked up from germline, CDR1 is DFQATT and CDR2 is SNEGSKA (reference sequence). CDR3 DNA sequence: TGCAGTGCTTCCCTCGGTCAGCCCCAGCATTTT. This sequence encodes CSASLGQPQHF.

J is TRBJ2-3 and V is TRBV29-1; 11 bases map to TRBD1. The CDR3 is made up of 14 amino acids. Per the germline V gene, CDR1 is SQVTM and CDR2 is ANQGSEA. Trimming at V came to 7 bases and at J to 6 bases, leaving 9 bases not matched to a gene. This chain's CDR3 is CSAADRGQADTQYF. The CDR3 DNA reads TGCAGCGCCGCGGACAGGGGGCAGGCTGATACGCAGTATTTT.

The chain combines TRBV7-3 with TRBJ2-2; perhaps TRBD1 as D (5 bases). The CDR3 sequence is 15 residues long. Germline CDR1 reads SGHTA; CDR2 reads FQGTGA. V lost 1 base and J lost 2, with 8 bases in between. CDR3 protein: CASSLRGANTGELFF. The CDR3 DNA is TGTGCCAGCAGCTTAAGGGGCGCCAACACCGGGGAGCTGTTTTTT.

The chain links TRBV19 to TRBJ2-1, with a possible D match to TRBD2 (6 bases). Per germline, CDR1 LNHDA and CDR2 SQIVND (reference sequence). This CDR3 comprises 15 residues. The ends were cut back, 3 bases at V and 0 bases at J, with 9 bases in the middle. The CDR3 region has the DNA TGTGCCAGTAGTATCGGAGGGATCTCCTACAATGAGCAGTTCTTC. This gives the protein CASSIGGISYNEQFF.

A remark on this clone: The junction differs from germline at one of its ends, possibly a read error. CDR3 DNA: TGTGCCAGCAGTTTGGCCTGGGGAGAGGATGGCTACACCTTC. Translating gives CASSLAWGEDGYTF. The chain employs TRBV5-6 and TRBJ1-2, with D unresolved. CDR1 is SGHDT, CDR2 YYEEEE, per germline. The CDR3 loop spans 14 amino acids.

V gene TRBV3-1 (or the pseudogene TRBV3-2) combines with J gene TRBJ2-2, with 7 bases matching TRBD1. This CDR3 has 17 amino acids. V was pared by 4 bases and J by 4 bases, with 12 bases of the junction left unmatched. CDR1 and CDR2 (germline): LGHDT, YNNKEL (reference sequence). The CDR3 here is CASSLTTGVLGTGELFF. In DNA, the CDR3 is TGTGCCAGCAGCCTGACCACAGGGGTCCTCGGCACCGGGGAGCTGTTTTTT.

The J gene is TRBJ2-1, the V gene TRBV4-1; TRBD2 agrees at 11 bases. V was clipped by 3 bases and J by 6 bases; unmatched bases: 4. The CDR3 totals 15 residues. Germline V CDR1 and CDR2: MGHRA, YSYEKL. CDR3 region: CASSHGLAGPNEQFF. The CDR3 nucleotides are TGCGCCAGCAGCCACGGACTAGCGGGCCCCAATGAGCAGTTCTTC.

This rearrangement joins TRBV5-8 to TRBJ2-6; perhaps TRBD2 as D (5 bases). Per germline, CDR1 SGHTS and CDR2 YDEGEE. The CDR3 covers 17 residues. V was shortened by 0 bases and J by 4 bases, with 14 bases between the two germline ends. The CDR3 protein is CASSLGVRGFGANVLTF. DNA of the CDR3: TGTGCCAGCAGCTTGGGAGTCCGCGGGTTCGGGGCCAACGTCCTGACTTTC. The full variable domain, in which reference TRBV5-8 and TRBJ2-6 provide the parts outside the CDR3, is EAGVTQSPTHLIKTRGQQATLRCSPISGHTSVYWYQQALGLGLQFLLWYDEGEERNRGNFPPRFSGRQFPNYSSELNVNALELEDSALYLCASSLGVRGFGANVLTFGAGSRLTVL.